The clone carrying this TCR beta chain was seen a single time. Sequencing used immunoSEQ multiplex PCR; TCRdb keeps in-frame clones, though not all of them. The sample records about 20,000 clones, around nine tenths being singletons. The data are from a study of control samples from healthy donors and cancer patients. CDR3 length: 15 amino acids. The germline V gene encodes CDR1 SGHRS and CDR2 YFSETQ. The trim removed 4 bases at V and 5 bases at J, leaving 8 bases unmatched. The TCR was taken from a woman aged 55-75 years with head and neck cancer. Specimen: PBMCs. The V call is TRBV5-1, the J call TRBJ2-5, with 10 bases aligning to TRBD1. CDR3 coding DNA: TGCGCCAGCAGCCCAAGACCGGGACAGGGGGAGACCCAGTACTTC. This sequence encodes CASSPRPGQGETQYF.